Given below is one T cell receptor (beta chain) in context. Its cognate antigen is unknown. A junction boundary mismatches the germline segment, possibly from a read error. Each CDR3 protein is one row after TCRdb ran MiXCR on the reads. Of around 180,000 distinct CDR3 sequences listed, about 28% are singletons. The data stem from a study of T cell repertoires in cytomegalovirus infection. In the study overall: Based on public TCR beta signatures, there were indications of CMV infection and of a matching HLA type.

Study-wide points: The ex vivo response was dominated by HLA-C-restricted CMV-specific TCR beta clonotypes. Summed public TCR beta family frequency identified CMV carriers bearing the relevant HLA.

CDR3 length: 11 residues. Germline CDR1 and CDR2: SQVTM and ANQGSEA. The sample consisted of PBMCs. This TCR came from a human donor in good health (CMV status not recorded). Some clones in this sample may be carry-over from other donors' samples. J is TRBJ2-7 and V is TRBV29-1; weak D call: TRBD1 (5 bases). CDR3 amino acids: CSVDDGWTLGF. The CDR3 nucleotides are TGCAGCGTTGACGATGGGTGGACACTGGGATTC.